The clone carrying this T cell receptor beta chain was recorded at least ten times. Amplification yielded TCR beta CDR3 regions, with RNA transcripts as the source. An initial round of RT-PCR targeting the TCR CDR3 relied on the HTBI primer set. TCRdb re-called the multiplex PCR reads with MiXCR, one entry per CDR3 protein. The profile covers around 300,000 distinct CDR3 sequences, with approximately 13% appearing a single time and around 8% taken by the ten largest. This sample is part of a study of T cells in Graves' hyperthyroidism and ophthalmopathy. The V gene's germline CDR1 is MNHEY and CDR2 SMNVEV (reference sequence). This CDR3 has 14 residues. Trimming shortened V by 2 bases and J by 2 bases, and 8 bases separated the two germline ends.

The V and J genes are TRBV27 and TRBJ2-3, with D unresolved. The sample was blood. This clonotype was obtained from a woman aged 40 to 49 with Graves' hyperthyroidism. The CDR3 coding sequence is TGTGCCAGCAGTTTAGAGGCAGCCACAGATACGCAGTATTTT. Translation: CASSLEAATDTQYF.